This is a list of T cell receptor beta chains from one sample in a study of blood T cell repertoires in COVID-19. Profiling relied on immunoSEQ multiplex PCR, and the TCRdb table lists in-frame clones only, not all of them. The sample has fewer than 250,000 clones; almost 90% are singletons. Sequenced: peripheral blood. These receptors originate from a woman aged 55-69 years with acute or convalescent COVID-19. Each CDR3 is given with its conserved first and last residue. D genes are given only for firm matches. Clone sizes are given selectively: once, few, many, or a class where the clone is expanded.

>TRBJ2-5|NA|TRBV3-1/TRBV3-2|TRBD2
CASSRASGGAETQYF
TGTGCCAGCAGCCGGGCTAGCGGGGGGGCGGAGACCCAGTACTTC
>TRBJ2-4|NA|TRBV19|TRBD1
CASSIENRGTAKNIQYF
TGTGCCAGTAGTATAGAAAACAGGGGAACCGCCAAAAACATTCAGTACTTC
>TRBJ1-3|NA|TRBV30|NA
CACLPREGNSGNTIYF
TGTGCCTGCCTCCCGAGGGAGGGCAACTCTGGAAACACCATATATTTT
>TRBJ1-1|NA|TRBV28|TRBD1
CASSLIRTGRMNTEAFF
TGTGCCAGCAGTTTGATTAGGACAGGGCGTATGAACACTGAAGCTTTCTTT
>TRBJ2-1|NA|TRBV25-1|NA
CASSLHRDNEQFF
TGTGCCAGCAGCCTCCACAGAGACAATGAGCAGTTCTTC
>TRBJ1-1|once|TRBV30|TRBD1
CAWSVTGWNTEAFF
TGTGCCTGGAGTGTGACAGGGTGGAACACTGAAGCTTTCTTT
>TRBJ2-1|NA|TRBV24-1|TRBD1
CATSDFKGTGPGNEQFF
TGTGCCACCAGTGATTTCAAAGGGACAGGGCCGGGCAATGAGCAGTTCTTC
>TRBJ1-2|NA|TRBV28|NA
CASNRANYGYTF
TGTGCCAGCAACCGGGCTAACTATGGCTACACCTTC
>TRBJ2-2|NA|TRBV7-2|NA
CASRPAAGTGELFF
TGTGCCAGCAGACCGGCGGCGGGCACCGGGGAGCTGTTTTTT
>TRBJ2-7|NA|TRBV7-2|TRBD2
CASSPTSGSSYEQYF
TGTGCCAGCAGCCCAACTAGCGGGAGTTCCTACGAGCAGTACTTC
>TRBJ2-1|NA|TRBV19|NA
CASSIIGAGGFNEQFF
TGTGCCAGTAGTATTATCGGGGCAGGGGGGTTCAATGAGCAGTTCTTC
>TRBJ1-2|few|TRBV10-3|NA
CAISETRDTSNYGYTF
TGTGCCATCAGTGAGACCCGGGACACATCTAACTATGGCTACACCTTC
>TRBJ1-1|NA|TRBV7-8|TRBD1
CASSLRQGRLLFF
TGTGCCAGCAGCTTAAGACAGGGAAGGCTTTTATTCTTC
>TRBJ1-4|NA|TRBV19|TRBD1
CASRHPGQGNEKLFF
TGTGCCAGTAGACACCCGGGACAGGGAAATGAAAAACTGTTTTTT
>TRBJ1-1|NA|TRBV5-1|TRBD1
CASSLGQGVTEAFF
TGCGCCAGCAGCTTGGGGCAGGGGGTCACTGAAGCTTTCTTT
>TRBJ2-7|NA|TRBV5-4|TRBD2
CASSKPGLAGSGEQYF
TGTGCCAGCAGCAAGCCCGGACTAGCGGGATCAGGCGAGCAGTACTTC
>TRBJ1-1|NA|TRBV6-6|NA
CASSYGSNTEAFF
TGTGCCAGCAGTTACGGGAGTAACACTGAAGCTTTCTTT
>TRBJ2-7|NA|TRBV3-1/TRBV3-2|NA
CASSQLSEQYF
TGTGCCAGCAGCCAATTGTCAGAGCAGTACTTC
>TRBJ2-5|NA|TRBV5-6|NA
CASSLDWETQYF
TGTGCCAGCAGCTTGGACTGGGAGACCCAGTACTTC
>TRBJ1-4|once|TRBV9|NA
CASSEESGTFATNEKLFF
TGTGCCAGCAGCGAGGAGAGCGGGACATTTGCAACTAATGAAAAACTGTTTTTT
>TRBJ2-2|once|TRBV6-6|NA
CASSYAVNTGELFF
TGTGCCAGCAGTTACGCGGTGAACACCGGGGAGCTGTTTTTT
>TRBJ1-1|NA|TRBV28|NA
CASSLPSPFEAFF
TGTGCCAGCAGTTTACCTAGCCCGTTTGAAGCTTTCTTT
>TRBJ1-1|NA|TRBV7-6|TRBD1
CASSSRQGALNTEAFF
TGTGCCAGCAGCTCACGACAGGGGGCTTTGAACACTGAAGCTTTCTTT
>TRBJ2-7|few|TRBV6-5|NA
CASREQGWLDYEQYF
TGTGCCAGCAGAGAGCAGGGGTGGCTCGATTACGAGCAGTACTTC